Listed below are T cell receptor beta chains from one sample, sequenced in a study of T cells after somatic rescue of genetic block. The assay was immunoSEQ multiplex PCR, and TCRdb's table has in-frame clones only and misses some. The sample lists tens of thousands of clones, about 90% occurring once. What was sequenced was peripheral blood mononuclear cells (PBMCs). The receptors stem from a man aged 40-49 years. The CDR3 runs from the conserved cysteine through the conserved F or W. The D gene is left open where the match is weak. Expanded clones get a size class; other rows say once, few or many, or leave the size out.

>NA|TRBD1|TRBJ1-2|TRBV6-1
TGTGCCAGCAGTCAAGACAGGGAAGGACTCAACTATGGCTACACCTTC
CASSQDREGLNYGYTF
>NA|NA|TRBJ1-4|TRBV5-5
TGTGCCAGCAGCAACGACAGTCCCTATGAAAAACTGTTTTTT
CASSNDSPYEKLFF
>once|NA|TRBJ2-5|TRBV6-6
TGTGCCAGCAGTCGGACCACGAATGTGGGTACGGAGACCCAGTACTTC
CASSRTTNVGTETQYF
>NA|TRBD2|TRBJ2-1|TRBV4-2
TGTGCCAGCAGCACGGCTAGCGGGACCTATGAGCAGTTCTTC
CASSTASGTYEQFF
>NA|NA|TRBJ2-7|TRBV5-1
TGCGCCAGCGGACTATCCGGGATCCCCTACGAGCAGTACTTC
CASGLSGIPYEQYF
>NA|NA|TRBJ2-1|TRBV9
TGTGCCAGCAGCGTAGGGCAGGGCAATGAGCAGTTCTTC
CASSVGQGNEQFF
>NA|TRBD1|TRBJ2-1|TRBV7-9
TGTGCCAGCAGTTGGGACAGGGGGAATGAGCAGTTCTTC
CASSWDRGNEQFF
>NA|NA|TRBJ2-3|TRBV5-4
TGTGCCAGCAGCTCCTCAGATACGCAGTATTTT
CASSSSDTQYF
>once|NA|TRBJ2-7|TRBV6-1
TGTGCCAGCAGTGACGATGGTCGGTACTACGAGCAGTACTTC
CASSDDGRYYEQYF
>NA|NA|TRBJ2-3|TRBV4-1
TGCGCCAGCAGAAGTAGGACGGGGCCACGAATAAGGACAGATACGCAGTATTTT
CASRSRTGPRIRTDTQYF
>NA|NA|TRBJ1-2|TRBV7-8
TGTGCCAGCAGCCAGGGGCGGGCAGGGGATGGCTATGGCTACACCTTC
CASSQGRAGDGYGYTF
>NA|NA|TRBJ2-1|TRBV7-8
TGTGCCAGCAGCTTAGTGACTGGGGGCAATGAGCAGTTCTTC
CASSLVTGGNEQFF
>few|NA|TRBJ2-3|TRBV21-1
TGTGCCAGCAGCAGGGACAGCCACACAGATACGCAGTATTTT
CASSRDSHTDTQYF
>NA|TRBD1|TRBJ1-2|TRBV6-5
TGTGCCAGCAGTTACTCTACAGGGGGCATTGGTGGCTACACCTTC
CASSYSTGGIGGYTF
>NA|TRBD1|TRBJ1-5|TRBV7-9
TGTGCCAGCAGCTTAGGTTCGGCAGGGGGCGGACAGCCCCAGCATTTT
CASSLGSAGGGQPQHF
>NA|TRBD2|TRBJ2-3|TRBV4-2
TGTGCCAGCAGCCAAAGAGGGACTAGCGAGCTTCCAGATACGCAGTATTTT
CASSQRGTSELPDTQYF
>once|NA|TRBJ2-5|TRBV5-6
TGTGCCAGCAGCATGGCGGGACAAGAGACCCAGTACTTC
CASSMAGQETQYF
>NA|NA|TRBJ1-2|TRBV21-1
TGTGCCAGCAGGGCGGGATGCTACACCTTC
CASRAGCYTF
>NA|NA|TRBJ2-1|TRBV9
TGTGCCAGCAGCGTAGGACTAGTAGCCTACAATGAGCAGTTCTTC
CASSVGLVAYNEQFF
>NA|TRBD2|TRBJ2-1|TRBV2
TGTGCCAGCAGTGATAGCGGGAGAGTTTACAATGAGCAGTTCTTC
CASSDSGRVYNEQFF
>NA|NA|TRBJ2-1|TRBV27
TGTGCCAGCAGTCCCTCCGCGAGGAGTGAGCAGTTCTTC
CASSPSARSEQFF
>NA|TRBD2|TRBJ2-3|TRBV10-3
TGTGCCATCAGTGAAGGGACTAGCGGGAGGGCGTCAGATACGCAGTATTTT
CAISEGTSGRASDTQYF
>NA|TRBD2|TRBJ2-2|TRBV18
TGTGCCAGCTCACCAAAGGCTCCTAGCGGGAGAACCGGGGAGCTGTTTTTT
CASSPKAPSGRTGELFF
>NA|NA|TRBJ1-4|TRBV5-5
TGTGCCAGCCGAATCTTCGGGGGAACGTCGAATGAAAAACTGTTTTTT
CASRIFGGTSNEKLFF
>once|TRBD1|TRBJ2-4|TRBV9
TGTGCCAGCAGCGGACCAGACAGGGGCTTAGCCAAAAACATTCAGTACTTC
CASSGPDRGLAKNIQYF
>NA|TRBD2|TRBJ2-1|TRBV19
TGTGCCAGTGGTCGGATAGCGGGGGCCCCTGGGTATGAGCAGTTCTTC
CASGRIAGAPGYEQFF
>once|NA|TRBJ1-5|TRBV6-1
TGTGCCAGCAGTGAAAGGGTTTTTGGCAGTCAGCCCCAGCATTTT
CASSERVFGSQPQHF
>NA|TRBD1|TRBJ2-2|TRBV9
TGTGCCAGCAGCGACGGGACAGCGAACACCGGGGAGCTGTTTTTT
CASSDGTANTGELFF
>NA|TRBD1|TRBJ1-5|TRBV4-1
TGCGCCAGCAGCCCACTAATCATACAGGGGTCATATAGCAATCAGCCCCAGCATTTT
CASSPLIIQGSYSNQPQHF
>NA|NA|TRBJ2-5|TRBV5-4
TGTGCCAGCAGCCGACCCGGGGTCCAAGAGACCCAGTACTTC
CASSRPGVQETQYF
>NA|NA|TRBJ2-7|TRBV15
TGTGCCACCAGCAGAGATCCGGACGTGCCCTACGAGCAGTACTTC
CATSRDPDVPYEQYF
>NA|TRBD2|TRBJ2-7|TRBV2
TGTGCCAGCAGGGGACTAGCGGGTCGTACTCCCTACGAGCAGTACTTC
CASRGLAGRTPYEQYF
>once|NA|TRBJ1-1|TRBV5-1
TGCGCCAGCAGCACGACGGGCATGAACACTGAAGCTTTCTTT
CASSTTGMNTEAFF
>NA|TRBD1|TRBJ2-3|TRBV30
TGTGCCTGGAGACCTTGGACAGGGGGAACAGATACGCAGTATTTT
CAWRPWTGGTDTQYF
>NA|NA|TRBJ2-7|TRBV2
TGTGCCAGCAGTTATAGGGGAGAGGTCGAGCAGTACTTC
CASSYRGEVEQYF
>NA|NA|TRBJ2-7|TRBV19
TGTGCCAGTAGTACGGACCCACCGGGAGAGCAGTACTTC
CASSTDPPGEQYF
>NA|TRBD1|TRBJ1-2|TRBV6-6
TGTGCCAGCAGTAGGACAGGGTTCTATGGCTACACCTTC
CASSRTGFYGYTF
>NA|NA|TRBJ2-7|TRBV4-3
TGCGCCAGCAGCCCCAAGCAGGGGGGATTCCACGAGCAGTACTTC
CASSPKQGGFHEQYF
>NA|NA|TRBJ2-3|TRBV11-3
TGTGCCAGCAGCGCGGGACTGAGCACAGATACGCAGTATTTT
CASSAGLSTDTQYF
>NA|NA|TRBJ2-5|TRBV7-9
TGTGCCAGCGGCCCCCCCGCAGGTCTAGGAGAGACCCAGTACTTC
CASGPPAGLGETQYF
>NA|NA|TRBJ2-5|TRBV6-6
TGTGCCAGCAGTGCCCACACCGGGACTGGACAAGAGACCCAGTACTTC
CASSAHTGTGQETQYF
>NA|NA|TRBJ1-1|TRBV6-6
TGTGCCAGCAGTTACGAATGGAACACTGAAGCTTTCTTT
CASSYEWNTEAFF
>NA|NA|TRBJ2-1|TRBV2
TGTGCCAGCAGACGGGGGCGCCATGAGCAGTTCTTC
CASRRGRHEQFF
>NA|NA|TRBJ2-3|TRBV7-9
TGTGCCAGCAGCCCCGGGGCTGGTCCCCGTAGCACAGATACGCAGTATTTT
CASSPGAGPRSTDTQYF
>NA|NA|TRBJ2-3|TRBV5-4
TGTGCCAGCAGCTTGCAAGTTAGCGGCACAGATACGCAGTATTTT
CASSLQVSGTDTQYF
>NA|NA|TRBJ2-1|TRBV6-5
TGTGCCAGCAGTTACGGGACCGCGCTGGGCAATGAGCAGTTCTTC
CASSYGTALGNEQFF
>NA|NA|TRBJ1-2|TRBV28
TGTGCCAGCAGTTTGGGCAGAGGCTATGGCTACACCTTC
CASSLGRGYGYTF
>once|NA|TRBJ2-7|TRBV6-5
TGTGCCAGCAGTCGATCGGAGGTGGCCTACGAGCAGTACTTC
CASSRSEVAYEQYF
>NA|TRBD2|TRBJ2-2|TRBV5-1
TGCGCCAGCAGCTTACAACCGACTAGCCGGGGGGAGCTGTTTTTT
CASSLQPTSRGELFF